This T cell receptor (beta chain) was captured in a study of T cells in Graves' hyperthyroidism and ophthalmopathy. CDR1 and CDR2 (germline): SGHDT, YYEEEE. Trimming shortened V by 7 bases and J by 5 bases, and 9 bases separated the two germline ends. The CDR3 has 11 amino acids. On this clonotype: The target antigen is unknown. A single base separates this from a much larger clone, so it may be a read error.

The investigators amplified TCR beta CDR3 regions from RNA transcripts. Researchers ran a first-round RT-PCR on the TCR CDR3 using the HTBI primer set. TCRdb re-derived calls from the multiplex PCR reads in MiXCR, one entry per CDR3 protein. The sample carries around 620,000 distinct CDR3 sequences, around 42% recorded once. General study results and limits: A median approximately 6.5 months before onset, the model predicted ophthalmopathy.

The chain combines TRBV5-6 with TRBJ2-5, with D hard to call. This TCR was sampled from an adult woman with Graves' disease, either hyperthyroidism or ophthalmopathy (not recorded which). The sequencing input was peripheral blood or thyroid tissue (not recorded which). The CDR3 here is CASEELETQYF. The CDR3 nucleotides are TGTGCCAGCGAAGAGTTGGAGACCCAGTACTTC. Supplemented by reference TRBV5-6 and TRBJ2-5, the full variable domain reads DAGVTQSPTHLIKTRGQQVTLRCSPKSGHDTVSWYQQALGQGPQFIFQYYEEEERQRGNFPDRFSGHQFPNYSSELNVNALLLGDSALYLCASEELETQYFGPGTRLLVL.